This TCR beta chain comes out of a study of blood T cell repertoires in COVID-19. Turning to the study itself: Sites in the United States, Italy and Spain provided acute and convalescent COVID-19 samples. From T cells, B-cell-depleted T cells, or PBMCs came the material, which was cDNA or gDNA.

As handled by the study authors: Cell counts per sample came from amplifying reference gene primers. Repertoires were generated with immunoSEQ multiplex PCR, while TCRdb's copy carries only in-frame clones and drops some. Clone size and V and J calls were adopted from that table, with D and trimming inferred from the DNA. The data hold approximately 180,000 clones, with approximately 89% observed a single time. This clone was seen just once. The sequencing sample was made of peripheral blood. The source of this sequence is a man in his forties with active or convalescent COVID-19.

For the CDR3, the DNA is TGTGCCAGCAGCCAAACTAGGGAACGGAGCTACACCTTC. Amino acid sequence: CASSQTRERSYTF. The chain employs TRBV7-8 and TRBJ1-2; D is undetermined. The V gene's germline CDR1 is SGHVS and CDR2 FQNEAQ. This CDR3 region has 13 residues. Trimming took 5 bases from V and 9 from J, leaving 16 bases between them.